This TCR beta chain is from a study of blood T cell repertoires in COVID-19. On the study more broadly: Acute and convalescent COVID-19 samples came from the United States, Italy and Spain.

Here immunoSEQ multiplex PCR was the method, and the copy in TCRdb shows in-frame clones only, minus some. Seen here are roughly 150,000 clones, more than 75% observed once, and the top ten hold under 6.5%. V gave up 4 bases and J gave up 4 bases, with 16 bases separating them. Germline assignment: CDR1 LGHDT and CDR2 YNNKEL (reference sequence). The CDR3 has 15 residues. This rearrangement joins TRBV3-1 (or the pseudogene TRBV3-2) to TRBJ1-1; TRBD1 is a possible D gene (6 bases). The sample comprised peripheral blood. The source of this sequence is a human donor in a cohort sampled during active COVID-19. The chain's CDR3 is CASSPMGAQRTEAFF. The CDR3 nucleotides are TGTGCCAGCAGCCCAATGGGGGCGCAACGCACTGAAGCTTTCTTT.